The T cell receptor (beta chain) described here comes from a study of identical twins. TCRdb reprocessed the 5' RACE reads via MiXCR and lists one record per CDR3 protein. The profile covers a few hundred thousand distinct CDR3 sequences, with over 5.5% appearing a single time and roughly 14% taken by the ten largest. In this sample, this clonotype turned up many times. Its cognate antigen is unknown. Study results and limitations: Twins' surplus sharing was weaker for beta out-of-frame sequences. With abundant cord blood beta clonotypes, insertions were fewer; memory repertoires showed no such pattern.

These data are also associated with another study on T cells expressing NK-cell markers. This second study says: The study left the HCMV specificity of expanded NKG2C+ T cell clones unresolved.

Sample: CD8+ T cells sorted from blood. The TCR was taken from a woman younger than 35 in good health.

CDR3 loop: CSAAPDRGGQPQHF. The DNA for the CDR3 is TGCAGTGCTGCCCCGGACAGAGGGGGCCAGCCCCAGCATTTT. The chain recombines TRBV20-1 with TRBJ1-5; 7 bases are a match to TRBD1. With 5 bases clipped from V and 7 bases from J, the junction kept 11 bases outside the gene matches. The CDR3 length is 14 residues. Germline-derived CDR1 and CDR2 are DFQATT and SNEGSKA (reference sequence).